Each of the 23 T cell receptor beta chains below was sequenced from the same sample in a study of T cells after yellow fever vaccination. TCRdb independently ran MiXCR on the 5' RACE reads; one entry per CDR3 protein. Of hundreds of thousands of distinct CDR3 sequences detected, approximately 12% appear once; the ten largest clones hold around 15%. Here the sequenced sample was PBMCs, taken on the day of the yellow fever booster vaccination. These TCRs come from a man aged 25 to 40 who received the YFV17D yellow fever vaccine.

This chain uses TRBV19 with TRBJ2-1; TRBD1 aligns across 8 bases. Unmatched junction bases numbered 12, after V lost 6 bases and J lost 8 bases. Germline V gives CDR1 LNHDA, CDR2 SQIVND (reference sequence). This CDR3 is built from 15 residues. CDR3 region: CASRLQGARGDEQFF. CDR3 nucleotide sequence: TGTGCCAGTAGATTGCAGGGGGCGCGAGGAGATGAGCAGTTCTTC.

This clonotype was detected ten times or more. The chain is built from TRBV3-1 and TRBJ2-1, with TRBD1 as a possible D gene (6 bases). The germline V gene has CDR1 LGHDT and CDR2 YNNKEL (reference sequence). Deletions cut 4 bases from V and 9 bases from J, with 10 bases between. The CDR3 covers 12 residues. The CDR3 is CASSPTGFEQFF. DNA of the CDR3: TGTGCCAGCAGCCCAACAGGGTTTGAGCAGTTCTTC.

This clonotype showed up just a few times. The chain links TRBV7-9 to TRBJ1-1; D gene uncertain. The CDR3 runs 15 residues. CDR1 and CDR2 (germline): SEHNR, FQNEAQ (reference sequence). Trimming took off 4 bases at V and 0 bases at J, with 12 bases between the two ends. CDR3 region: CASSWGSTMNTEAFF. CDR3 nucleotide sequence: TGTGCCAGCAGCTGGGGATCAACTATGAACACTGAAGCTTTCTTT.

Regarding this clonotype: The junction differs from germline at one of its ends, possibly a read error. The V gene is TRBV20-1, the J gene TRBJ2-1, with a weak D call TRBD1 (6 bases). The CDR3 has 13 amino acids. Germline V lookup: CDR1 DFQATT, CDR2 SNEGSKA (reference sequence). CDR3 DNA sequence: TGCAGTGCTAGAGATCTTTTGGGGGACAAACATATCTTC. Translated, it gives CSARDLLGDKHIF.

V is TRBV18 and J is TRBJ1-5; 10 positions agree with TRBD1. V gave up 3 bases and J gave up 2 bases; unmatched junction bases: 7. In germline, CDR1 is KGHSH, CDR2 LQKENI. The CDR3 sequence is 17 residues long. CDR3 coding DNA: TGTGCCAGCTCACCGCCGGGACAGGGGATTCGCAATCAGCCCCAGCATTTT. Translating it yields CASSPPGQGIRNQPQHF.

In this sample, this clonotype turned up a few times. The chain recombines TRBV4-3 with TRBJ2-1; 12 bases line up with TRBD2. The CDR3 contains 15 residues. Germline loops: CDR1 LGHNA, CDR2 YSLEER. The junction had 5 bases not matched to a gene; V was cut back by 1 base and J by 10 bases. The CDR3, as DNA: TGCGCCAGCAGCCAAGGACTAGCGGGAGAACGGGAGCAGTTCTTC. This encodes CASSQGLAGEREQFF.

This chain joins TRBV28 and TRBJ1-2; the D is unclear. The V gene lost 2 bases and the J gene lost 4 bases, with 11 bases spanning the gap. The CDR3 runs to 14 residues. Per germline, CDR1 MDHEN and CDR2 SYDVKM. The CDR3 protein is CASSLEAGIYGYTF. DNA for the CDR3: TGTGCCAGCAGTTTAGAGGCCGGGATCTATGGCTACACCTTC.

In its sample, this clonotype was seen a few times. The chain employs TRBV6-2 or TRBV6-3 and TRBJ2-7; no firm D call. Germline V gene sequence: CDR1 MNHEY, CDR2 SVGEGT. The V gene lost 0 bases and the J gene lost 3 bases, with 9 bases spanning the gap. The CDR3 totals 14 residues. The CDR3 nucleotides are TGTGCCAGCAGTTACTCGATTAGTGGCTACGAGCAGTACTTC. Translation: CASSYSISGYEQYF.

This clonotype has only a few counts. The gene calls are TRBV12-3 or TRBV12-4 and TRBJ2-7, with 7 positions matching TRBD1. Germline trimming cut 6 bases from V and 2 bases from J; bases unmatched to any gene: 7. The CDR3 totals 14 residues. The CDR3 DNA sequence: TGTGCCAGCAGCGCCGGGACAGTCGCCTACGAGCAGTACTTC. Its protein product is CASSAGTVAYEQYF.

This clonotype was recorded a few times. The J gene is TRBJ2-7, the V gene TRBV9; D tentatively fits TRBD1 or TRBD2 (5 bases each). The germline V gene encodes CDR1 SGDLS and CDR2 YYNGEE. The CDR3 has 13 residues. The V and J ends lost 2 bases and 4 bases respectively, with 10 bases between them. This chain's CDR3 is CASSVDSGYEQYF. For the CDR3, the DNA is TGTGCCAGCAGCGTCGACAGCGGATACGAGCAGTACTTC.

The chain has TRBV7-3 and TRBJ2-5, with a weak D call TRBD2 (5 bases). The ends were cut back, 5 bases at V and 5 bases at J, with 18 bases in the middle. Per the germline V gene, CDR1 is SGHTA and CDR2 is FQGTGA. There are 15 residues in the CDR3. The CDR3 DNA follows: TGTGCCAGCAGCCCACAACCCGGGATGGCGGAGACCCAGTACTTC. Amino acid sequence: CASSPQPGMAETQYF.

The chain uses TRBV7-2 and TRBJ1-5; D not resolved. Trimming stripped 1 base from V and 2 bases from J, with 9 bases between. The CDR3 spans 15 residues. CDR1 SGHTA and CDR2 FQGNSA come from the germline V gene. The CDR3 spells CASSLVGLGNQPQHF. As DNA, the CDR3 is TGTGCCAGCAGCTTAGTAGGGCTTGGCAATCAGCCCCAGCATTTT.

The rearrangement links TRBV30 to TRBJ2-1; a weak D match, TRBD2 (6 bases). The V gene lost 2 bases and the J gene lost 4 bases, with 9 bases spanning the gap. The CDR3 extends over 13 amino acids. Germline V gene lookup returns CDR1 GTSNPN and CDR2 SVGIG (reference sequence). CDR3 coding DNA: TGTGCCTGGAGTACGGGACTGTACAATGAGCAGTTCTTC. This codes for CAWSTGLYNEQFF.

The chain links TRBV28 to TRBJ2-7, with a tentative D call TRBD2 (6 bases). The ends were cut back, 3 bases at V and 3 bases at J, with 15 bases in the middle. CDR1 is MDHEN and CDR2 is SYDVKM in the germline V gene. This CDR3 contains 15 residues. CDR3 coding DNA: TGTGCCAGCAGTTTTCCCCCGGGGGACGGCTACGAGCAGTACTTC. Translated, it gives CASSFPPGDGYEQYF. The full variable domain, with the rest looked up from reference TRBV28 and TRBJ2-7, is DVKVTQSSRYLVKRTGEKVFLECVQDMDHENMFWYRQDPGLGLRLIYFSYDVKMKEKGDIPEGYSVSREKKERFSLILESASTNQTSMYLCASSFPPGDGYEQYFGPGTRLTVT.

The chain has TRBV7-2 and TRBJ2-7; 8 bases are a match to TRBD2. V was pared by 5 bases and J by 1 base, with 13 bases of the junction left unmatched. Germline V gives CDR1 SGHTA, CDR2 FQGNSA. The CDR3 contains 17 residues. The DNA for the CDR3 is TGTGCCAGCAGCCCCACCTTTGGGGTAGCGGGGTCCTACGAGCAGTACTTC. It yields the protein CASSPTFGVAGSYEQYF.

V and J are TRBV7-6 and TRBJ2-7, with 9 bases that match TRBD1. Germline values: CDR1 SGHVS, CDR2 FNYEAQ. V trimming: 1 base; J trimming: 5 bases; junction bases outside the gene matches: 6. This CDR3 has 15 amino acids. The CDR3 loop is CASSLGGGQGDEQYF. CDR3 coding DNA: TGTGCCAGCAGCTTAGGGGGGGGACAGGGCGACGAGCAGTACTTC. Combining the CDR3 with reference TRBV7-6 and TRBJ2-7 gives the whole variable domain GAGVSQSPRYKVTKRGQDVALRCDPISGHVSLYWYRQALGQGPEFLTYFNYEAQQDKSGLPNDRFSAERPEGSISTLTIQRTEQRDSAMYRCASSLGGGQGDEQYFGPGTRLTVT.

Comments on this clonotype: This clone may be a read error of a much larger clone one base away. The chain is built from TRBV20-1 and TRBJ2-2, with TRBD2 matching 9 bases. The CDR3 consists of 16 residues. Looked up from germline, CDR1 is DFQATT and CDR2 is SNEGSKA (reference sequence). The CDR3 bases are TGCTGTGCAATTGGGTCGGTAGCGGGAGCCGCCGGGGAGCTGTTTTTT. Its protein is CCAIGSVAGAAGELFF.

This chain connects TRBV7-2 to TRBJ2-7; D is unresolved. CDR1 and CDR2 (germline): SGHTA, FQGNSA. The CDR3 totals 13 residues. With 1 base removed from V and 5 bases from J, the gap between germline ends came to 9 bases. CDR3 nucleotide sequence: TGTGCCAGCAGCTTAGGGGTCGAGCACGAGCAGTACTTC. Translated, it gives CASSLGVEHEQYF. Complete variable domain (other parts from reference TRBV7-2 and TRBJ2-7): GAGVSQSPSNKVTEKGKDVELRCDPISGHTALYWYRQSLGQGLEFLIYFQGNSAPDKSGLPSDRFSAERTGGSVSTLTIQRTQQEDSAVYLCASSLGVEHEQYFGPGTRLTVT.

The V gene is TRBV5-4, the J gene TRBJ1-2; 7 nucleotides line up with TRBD1. Trimming at V came to 0 bases and at J to 6 bases, leaving 8 bases not matched to a gene. The CDR3 is 15 residues long. Germline V gives CDR1 SGHNT, CDR2 YYREEE (reference sequence). CDR3: CASSLAMTGRDGYTF. CDR3 coding DNA: TGTGCCAGCAGCTTGGCCATGACAGGGAGAGATGGCTACACCTTC.

The chain uses TRBV12-3 or TRBV12-4 and TRBJ1-1; D not resolved. This CDR3 contains 14 residues. V lost 4 bases, J lost 0 bases, and 9 bases lay in between. The CDR3 DNA reads as TGTGCCAGCAGTTCCTCCACAGTGAACACTGAAGCTTTCTTT. Translated, it gives CASSSSTVNTEAFF.

The J gene is TRBJ2-1, the V gene TRBV6-5; D is possibly TRBD2 (6 bases). Germline V lookup: CDR1 MNHEY, CDR2 SVGAGI. V lost 2 bases and J lost 0, with 8 bases in between. The CDR3 runs to 15 residues. CDR3 region: CASSYRAGSYNEQFF. In nucleotides, the CDR3 is TGTGCCAGCAGTTACCGAGCGGGCTCCTACAATGAGCAGTTCTTC.

This clonotype was seen a few times. The chain links TRBV5-1 to TRBJ2-5; D is ambiguous. V lost 3 bases and J 2 bases, leaving 8 bases between the germline ends. Germline V gene lookup returns CDR1 SGHRS and CDR2 YFSETQ. The CDR3 extends over 13 amino acids. This CDR3 is CASSSQLQETQYF. The CDR3, as DNA: TGCGCCAGCAGCTCACAACTTCAAGAGACCCAGTACTTC.

V is TRBV7-6 and J is TRBJ2-5; D gene uncertain. Trimming shortened V by 5 bases and J by 4 bases, and 8 bases separated the two germline ends. Germline V gives CDR1 SGHVS, CDR2 FNYEAQ. CDR3 size: 12 residues. Written as DNA, the CDR3 is TGTGCCAGCAGCCGTATTCTAGAGACCCAGTACTTC. It translates to CASSRILETQYF.